This T cell receptor (beta chain) is drawn from a study of blood T cell repertoires in COVID-19. The repertoire was sequenced with immunoSEQ multiplex PCR; TCRdb's copy has only in-frame clones and lacks some. The sample yields around 250,000 clones, roughly 86% seen once. V was clipped by 0 bases and J by 6 bases, with 27 bases between them. The CDR3 is made up of 19 amino acids. Germline lookup yields CDR1 SGHKS and CDR2 YYEKEE (reference sequence). The TCR originated in a woman aged 70 to 79 with active or convalescent COVID-19. The chain links TRBV5-5 to TRBJ1-1, with D hard to call. Material: peripheral blood. CDR3 region: CASSLGVTGYIKERAEAFF. In DNA, the CDR3 is TGTGCCAGCAGCTTGGGGGTAACGGGGTATATTAAGGAACGGGCTGAAGCTTTCTTT.